This is a list of T cell receptor beta chains from one sample in a study of blood T cell repertoires in COVID-19. The repertoire was sequenced with immunoSEQ multiplex PCR; TCRdb's copy has only in-frame clones and lacks some. The table records 75,000 to 90,000 clones, about 90% of them present only once. Specimen: peripheral blood. The receptors derive from a man of 80 years or more with acute or convalescent COVID-19. The CDR3 runs from the conserved cysteine through the conserved F or W. D genes are given only for firm matches. Clone size is not always given. Where it is, it says once, few, many or a class for expanded clones.

>.|TRBJ1-2|12|TRBV28|.
TGTGCCAGCAGTCCCCATAACTATGGCTACACCTTC
CASSPHNYGYTF
>.|TRBJ1-4|15|TRBV5-5|few
TGTGCCAGCAGCTTCTTGCAGGGTGCTAATGAAAAACTGTTTTTT
CASSFLQGANEKLFF
>.|TRBJ1-2|15|TRBV19|once
TGTGCCAGTAGCGAACACCTTGGGAGGGTCGAAGGCTACACCTTC
CASSEHLGRVEGYTF
>.|TRBJ2-1|15|TRBV7-7|.
TGTGCTAGCAGTTTTGGTATAGCGGACTACAATGAGCAGTTCTTC
CASSFGIADYNEQFF
>TRBD1|TRBJ1-2|18|TRBV6-1|once
TGTGCCAGCAGTGACCCGGGACAGGCGCAAGGAGGGAACTATGGCTACACCTTC
CASSDPGQAQGGNYGYTF
>.|TRBJ2-3|16|TRBV5-6|.
TGTGCCAGCAGCTTAATGATAGCGGAGAGCACAGATACGCAGTATTTT
CASSLMIAESTDTQYF
>TRBD1|TRBJ1-2|15|TRBV2|.
TGTGCCAGCAGTGACTCAGGGGGTTTTGCGGTTGGCTACACCTTC
CASSDSGGFAVGYTF
>.|TRBJ1-5|14|TRBV15|.
TGTGCCACCAGCAGAGATACAGGGAATCAGCCCCAGCATTTT
CATSRDTGNQPQHF
>TRBD1|TRBJ2-3|16|TRBV7-9|.
TGTGCCAGCAGCCCCCGGACAGGGGGCAAGTCAGATACGCAGTATTTT
CASSPRTGGKSDTQYF
>.|TRBJ2-1|15|TRBV7-9|large
TGTGCCAGCAGCTTAACGGGTATCTCCTACAATGAGCAGTTCTTC
CASSLTGISYNEQFF
>.|TRBJ1-1|15|TRBV18|.
TGTGCCAGCTCACCACCTTTCAGGGTGAACACTGAAGCTTTCTTT
CASSPPFRVNTEAFF
>TRBD1|TRBJ1-5|15|TRBV7-8|once
TGTGCCAGCAGCCGAGGGACAGGGGGTACTCAGCCCCAGCATTTT
CASSRGTGGTQPQHF
>.|TRBJ1-1|14|TRBV11-2|.
TGTGCCAGCAGCCGGACAGCGGCTCTCGCTGAAGCTTTCTTT
CASSRTAALAEAFF
>TRBD1|TRBJ2-5|16|TRBV29-1|once
TGCAGCGTTGATTCAACAGGACAGGGGGTGTGGGAGACCCAGTACTTC
CSVDSTGQGVWETQYF
>.|TRBJ1-3|15|TRBV5-1|few
TGCGCCAGCAGCTTAGGACAGAGCTCTGGAAACACCATATATTTT
CASSLGQSSGNTIYF
>.|TRBJ2-2|16|TRBV5-1|.
TGCGCCAGCAGGGGGGCGGGAGCGGAGGCCACCGGGGAGCTGTTTTTT
CASRGAGAEATGELFF
>.|TRBJ1-3|14|TRBV7-2|.
TGTGCCAGCAGCTTGAGTAGCTCTGGAAACACCATATATTTT
CASSLSSSGNTIYF
>.|TRBJ1-1|15|TRBV27|.
TGTGCCAGCAGCCTCGACAGGTTGGAGGACACTGAAGCTTTCTTT
CASSLDRLEDTEAFF
>.|TRBJ2-1|15|TRBV25-1|.
TGTGCCAGCAGTGAATTAGGGAGCTCCTACAATGAGCAGTTCTTC
CASSELGSSYNEQFF
>TRBD1|TRBJ1-2|15|TRBV7-9|.
TGTGCCAGCAGCTGGGACAGGGGCAGCAACTATGGCTACACCTTC
CASSWDRGSNYGYTF
>TRBD2|TRBJ2-5|15|TRBV30|.
TGTGCCTGGAGTGTAAGGGGACTACGACAAGAGACCCAGTACTTC
CAWSVRGLRQETQYF
>TRBD1|TRBJ2-7|14|TRBV5-6|.
TGTGCCAGCAGCTTATGGGACAGGGATAGCGAGCAGTACTTC
CASSLWDRDSEQYF